This T cell receptor (beta chain) was documented in a study of CD8 T cells in ankylosing spondylitis. Whole-study results and caveats: Matched ankylosing spondylitis synovial fluid reportedly contained a significantly enriched population of disease-linked clones. About 8 highly homologous variants made up a TCR beta motif, and this motif appeared characteristic of ankylosing spondylitis blood.

TCRdb reprocessed the 5' RACE reads via MiXCR and lists one record per CDR3 protein. The sample includes 450,000 or so distinct CDR3 sequences, 25% to 30% seen only once; the top ten take 0.89%. Per the germline V gene, CDR1 is SGHTA and CDR2 is FQGNSA. The V end was cut by 5 bases, the J end by 5 bases, with 16 bases between. CDR3 size: 15 residues. To note about this clonotype: Its antigen is unidentified.

The chain couples TRBV7-2 to TRBJ1-5; tentative D call: TRBD1 (5 bases). The sequence derives from a male donor with ankylosing spondylitis. The sequencing sample was made of blood, either unsorted or a sorted T cell fraction (not recorded which). The CDR3: CASSPRGRGDQPQHF. The CDR3 DNA is TGTGCCAGCAGCCCACGGGGACGAGGTGATCAGCCCCAGCATTTT. The variable domain in full, completed from reference TRBV7-2 and TRBJ1-5, reads GAGVSQSPSNKVTEKGKDVELRCDPISGHTALYWYRQSLGQGLEFLIYFQGNSAPDKSGLPSDRFSAERTGGSVSTLTIQRTQQEDSAVYLCASSPRGRGDQPQHFGDGTRLSIL.